This T cell receptor (beta chain) came from a study of cytomegalovirus exposure and HLA in healthy donors. General study points: Using a false discovery rate of 0.05, a later analysis showed that 15,000 to 20,000 TCR beta sequences were associated with HLA alleles. Several top significant clusters appeared, in a later analysis, to be linked to common viral pathogens. What was likely a sequencing artifact was a cluster of highly shared sequence variants.

V lost 3 bases to trimming and J lost 5 bases; unmatched junction nucleotides: 1. Germline CDR1 and CDR2: SGHTA and FQGNSA. The CDR3 is made up of 13 amino acids. For this clone: What it recognizes is unknown. Other DNA sequences in this specimen translate into the identical CDR3.

The study ran its PCR with 60 Vbeta and 13 Jbeta primers. Profiling relied on immunoSEQ multiplex PCR, and the TCRdb table lists in-frame clones only, not all of them. This table has roughly 120,000 clones, 77% appearing once. The chain employs TRBV7-2 and TRBJ1-5; 7 bases match TRBD1. The clonotype comes from a woman between 40 and 50 years old in good health and CMV-seropositive. Material: PBMCs. CDR3 in amino acids: CASSLGQYQPQHF. The CDR3 region has the DNA TGTGCCAGCAGCTTGGGACAGTATCAGCCCCAGCATTTT. Full variable domain (remainder filled in from reference TRBV7-2 and TRBJ1-5): GAGVSQSPSNKVTEKGKDVELRCDPISGHTALYWYRQSLGQGLEFLIYFQGNSAPDKSGLPSDRFSAERTGGSVSTLTIQRTQQEDSAVYLCASSLGQYQPQHFGDGTRLSIL.